The 13 T cell receptor beta chains listed next were all sequenced from one sample in a study of OX40 agonist ivuxolimab in advanced cancers. Here immunoSEQ multiplex PCR was the method, and the copy in TCRdb shows in-frame clones only, minus some. This sample has about 66,000 clones, with roughly 80% found just once. Here the sequenced sample was CD4+ or CD8+ T cells sorted from blood, taken in a trial of the OX40 agonist ivuxolimab. The receptor set was obtained from an adult with an advanced solid tumor such as melanoma, head and neck, liver or kidney cancer.

The chain couples TRBV7-6 to TRBJ2-6, with D unclear. There are 15 residues in the CDR3. Germline CDR1 and CDR2: SGHVS and FNYEAQ. The V and J ends lost 5 bases and 0 bases respectively, with 8 bases between them. The CDR3 spells CASSPLFSGANVLTF. The DNA of the CDR3 is TGTGCCAGCAGCCCGTTGTTCTCTGGGGCCAACGTCCTGACTTTC.

The chain couples TRBV19 to TRBJ1-5; D gene ambiguous. V was cut by 6 bases and J by 4 bases, with 10 bases left in between. The germline V gene has CDR1 LNHDA and CDR2 SQIVND (reference sequence). CDR3 length: 13 amino acids. The CDR3 loop is CASSVTVNQPQHF. The CDR3 DNA sequence: TGTGCCAGTAGCGTGACGGTGAATCAGCCCCAGCATTTT.

V usage is TRBV5-4 and J usage is TRBJ2-3; 8 bases are a match to TRBD1. Germline assignment: CDR1 SGHNT and CDR2 YYREEE (reference sequence). This CDR3 has 14 residues. V lost 4 bases to trimming and J lost 3 bases; unmatched junction nucleotides: 4. DNA for the CDR3: TGTGCCAGCAGCCCCGGACAGGGAACAGATACGCAGTATTTT. Translation: CASSPGQGTDTQYF.

The CDR3 spells CASSPSGTTMGIQYF. CDR3 sequence (DNA): TGTGCCAGCTCACCGTCCGGGACCACAATGGGCATTCAGTACTTC. The chain couples TRBV18 to TRBJ2-4; D tentatively reads TRBD1 or TRBD2 (5 bases each). Trimming pared 3 bases from V and 9 bases from J, leaving 18 bases between. CDR1 and CDR2 (germline): KGHSH, LQKENI. This CDR3 is built from 15 residues.

This chain connects TRBV7-9 to TRBJ2-2; a possible D gene is TRBD1 (5 bases). With 4 bases removed from V and 7 bases from J, the gap between germline ends came to 19 bases. The CDR3 extends over 16 amino acids. CDR1 and CDR2 (germline): SEHNR, FQNEAQ (reference sequence). The CDR3 spells CASSSTMAGWSGELFF. In DNA, the CDR3 is TGTGCCAGCAGCTCAACCATGGCAGGGTGGAGCGGGGAGCTGTTTTTT.

This clone was detected once. The chain employs TRBV4-1 and TRBJ1-6, with 9 bases lining up with TRBD1. CDR3 length: 15 amino acids. V gave up 3 bases and J gave up 10 bases; unmatched junction bases: 7. Germline V gives CDR1 MGHRA, CDR2 YSYEKL. CDR3 sequence reads: CASSHLQGARSPLHF. CDR3 nucleotide sequence: TGCGCCAGCAGCCATCTACAGGGGGCTCGGTCACCCCTCCACTTT.

The V gene is TRBV7-9, the J gene TRBJ1-1; TRBD1 is a possible D gene (5 bases). The CDR3 length is 15 residues. Germline CDR1 reads SEHNR; CDR2 reads FQNEAQ (reference sequence). V dropped 2 bases and J dropped 2 bases, with 12 bases sitting between them. CDR3 amino acids: CASSLYRGTNTEAFF. As DNA, the CDR3 is TGTGCCAGCAGCTTATACCGGGGCACAAACACTGAAGCTTTCTTT.

The sample holds a few counts of this clone. This chain joins TRBV21-1 and TRBJ1-6. TRBV21-1 is deemed a pseudogene. The CDR3 contains 19 residues. CDR3 in amino acids: CASSKERGRRGVKASPLHF. The CDR3 DNA is TGTGCCAGCAGCAAAGAACGGGGGCGAAGGGGGGTCAAGGCCTCACCCCTCCACTTT.

This sequence joins TRBV29-1 and TRBJ2-1; TRBD2 might be the D (6 bases). The CDR3 totals 12 residues. Germline CDR1 reads SQVTM; CDR2 reads ANQGSEA. V was cut by 5 bases and J by 9 bases, with 14 bases left in between. The CDR3 sequence is CSVTGVEFEQFF. The CDR3, as DNA: TGCAGCGTTACGGGAGTGGAGTTTGAGCAGTTCTTC.

The V gene is TRBV5-6, the J gene TRBJ2-1, with 8 nucleotides matching TRBD2. V was clipped by 4 bases and J by 3 bases; unmatched bases: 12. Germline values: CDR1 SGHDT, CDR2 YYEEEE. The CDR3 consists of 17 residues. The CDR3 sequence: CASSPDGGRGGYNEQFF. CDR3 nucleotides: TGTGCCAGCAGCCCGGACGGGGGACGGGGGGGCTACAATGAGCAGTTCTTC.

This clone was detected only a few times. J is TRBJ1-1 and V is TRBV12-5; D not resolved. The CDR3 is 16 residues long. The V gene's germline CDR1 is LGHNT and CDR2 FRNRAP. With 5 bases removed from V and 1 base from J, the gap between germline ends came to 17 bases. The CDR3 DNA is TGTGCTAGTGGTGAGAGCCTGCGGGTAACGAACACTGAAGCTTTCTTT. Translating gives CASGESLRVTNTEAFF. Full variable domain (missing parts from reference TRBV12-5 and TRBJ1-1): DARVTQTPRHKVTEMGQEVTMRCQPILGHNTVFWYRQTMMQGLELLAYFRNRAPLDDSGMPKDRFSAEMPDATLATLKIQPSEPRDSAVYFCASGESLRVTNTEAFFGQGTRLTVV.

This chain connects TRBV18 to TRBJ2-2; D is uncertain. V lost 3 bases, J lost 1 base, and 15 bases lay in between. The CDR3 spans 17 residues. Germline CDR1 KGHSH, CDR2 LQKENI. The CDR3 region has the DNA TGTGCCAGCTCACCGACCGCCCCTAGTGGGAACACCGGGGAGCTGTTTTTT. It codes for CASSPTAPSGNTGELFF.

V and J are TRBV6-1 and TRBJ2-4; TRBD1 is a possible D gene (6 bases). The CDR3 runs 14 residues. Germline-derived CDR1 and CDR2 are MNHNS and SASEGT. With 5 bases removed from V and 3 bases from J, the gap between germline ends came to 11 bases. CDR3 sequence reads: CASSPGHSKNIQYF. The CDR3 bases are TGTGCCAGCAGTCCGGGACACAGCAAAAACATTCAGTACTTC.